Presented here are 30 T cell receptor beta chains from one specimen sequenced in a study of OX40 agonist ivuxolimab in advanced cancers. Library preparation employed the immunoSEQ multiplex PCR assay. Drawn from immuneACCESS, this table holds only the in-frame rearrangements with V and J called that TCRdb kept. Clones are partly lost; checked studies trace under half to an unresolved V gene and leave the rest unexplained. The sample data list fewer than 90,000 clones, and about 90% of these were observed just once. The leading ten clones occupy about 1.6% of the sample. The sample in question was CD4+ or CD8+ T cells sorted from blood, obtained in a trial of the OX40 agonist ivuxolimab. These receptors all come from an adult with an advanced solid tumor such as melanoma, head and neck, liver or kidney cancer.

V gene TRBV11-3 combines with J gene TRBJ1-1, with D possibly TRBD1 on 5 matching bases. The CDR3 spans 14 residues. V dropped 3 bases and J dropped 1 base, with 9 bases sitting between them. Germline values: CDR1 SGHNT, CDR2 YENEEA. For the CDR3, the DNA is TGTGCCAGCAGCTTCTCTGGGGGGAACACTGAAGCTTTCTTT. It encodes CASSFSGGNTEAFF.

V is TRBV5-4 and J is TRBJ2-7; D perhaps matches TRBD1 (6 bases). Trimming stripped 1 base from V and 2 bases from J, with 10 bases between. Germline V lookup: CDR1 SGHNT, CDR2 YYREEE (reference sequence). The CDR3 runs to 14 residues. For the CDR3, the DNA is TGTGCCAGCAGCTTGCAGGGGCAGCCCTACGAGCAGTACTTC. This translates into CASSLQGQPYEQYF.

The rearrangement uses TRBV6-6 and TRBJ1-4, with D unresolved. The CDR3 has 15 amino acids. Per the germline V gene, CDR1 is MNHNY and CDR2 is SVGAGI (reference sequence). Trimming removed 5 bases from V and 6 bases from J, with 16 bases in between. CDR3 in amino acids: CASSREKGVYEKLFF. As DNA, the CDR3 is TGTGCCAGCAGTCGGGAGAAGGGAGTGTATGAAAAACTGTTTTTT.

V is TRBV30 and J is TRBJ2-7; a possible D gene is TRBD2 (6 bases). V lost 5 bases, J lost 7 bases, and 9 bases lay in between. The CDR3 length is 10 residues. Germline values: CDR1 GTSNPN, CDR2 SVGIG (reference sequence). CDR3 sequence reads: CAWGLIEQYF. CDR3 in DNA: TGTGCCTGGGGACTAATTGAGCAGTACTTC.

This chain joins TRBV28 and TRBJ2-3; D might be TRBD2 (5 bases). Germline CDR1 MDHEN, CDR2 SYDVKM. Between the trimmed V and J ends, which lost 5 bases and 3 bases, there was a span of 18 bases. The CDR3 spans 16 residues. Here the CDR3 DNA reads TGTGCCAGCAGTCCCTCGAGCGCATGGAGGACAGATACGCAGTATTTT. The encoded protein is CASSPSSAWRTDTQYF.

The rearrangement uses TRBV30 and TRBJ2-5; TRBD2 aligns across 11 bases. From germline, CDR1 is GTSNPN and CDR2 SVGIG (reference sequence). CDR3 length: 15 residues. With 3 bases clipped from V and 1 base from J, the junction kept 4 bases outside the gene matches. For the CDR3, the DNA is TGTGCCTGGAGCGAGGGACTAGCGGTCCAAGAGACCCAGTACTTC. This encodes CAWSEGLAVQETQYF.

This chain connects TRBV4-1 to TRBJ1-6; D is possibly TRBD1 (6 bases). Germline V gene data show CDR1 as MGHRA and CDR2 as YSYEKL. Trimming removed 6 bases at V and 10 bases at J, with 16 bases between. The CDR3 covers 14 residues. The CDR3 DNA is TGCGCCAGCAGGGGGAGGGGGTTTGGATCACCCCTCCACTTT. Its protein product is CASRGRGFGSPLHF.

This chain links TRBV10-3 with TRBJ2-4; 10 positions match TRBD2. This CDR3 comprises 16 residues. Germline V gives CDR1 ENHRY, CDR2 SYGVKD. Unmatched junction bases numbered 7, after V lost 1 base and J lost 7 bases. As DNA, the CDR3 is TGTGCCATCAGTGAGTGGGCTAGCGGGAGTGGTAACATTCAGTACTTC. Its translation is CAISEWASGSGNIQYF.

The genes are TRBV28 and TRBJ1-5; 9 bases agree with TRBD1. V was clipped by 1 base and J by 6 bases; unmatched bases: 7. The CDR3 spans 16 residues. Germline assignment: CDR1 MDHEN and CDR2 SYDVKM. The CDR3 region has the DNA TGTGCCAGCAGTTTATTAGCTGACAGGGGGTTTCAGCCCCAGCATTTT. Protein sequence: CASSLLADRGFQPQHF.

The CDR3 region is CASSYSGGFPIYF. The CDR3 DNA follows: TGTGCCAGCAGTTACTCGGGAGGGTTTCCCATATATTTT. V gene TRBV6-5 combines with J gene TRBJ1-3; no reliable D call. Germline V gene lookup returns CDR1 MNHEY and CDR2 SVGAGI. With 0 bases removed from V and 11 bases from J, the gap between germline ends came to 11 bases. The CDR3 sequence is 13 residues long.

This rearrangement joins TRBV7-3 to TRBJ2-4; tentatively, D is TRBD1 (6 bases). The germline V gene encodes CDR1 SGHTA and CDR2 FQGTGA. The CDR3 is 18 residues long. V was pared by 0 bases and J by 2 bases, with 17 bases between. The CDR3 loop is CASSLTRQVDRTKNIQYF. Here the CDR3 DNA reads TGTGCCAGCAGCTTAACGCGACAGGTTGACCGGACCAAAAACATTCAGTACTTC.

The rearrangement joins TRBV2 to TRBJ2-3; 7 bases match TRBD2. Germline trimming cut 3 bases from V and 5 bases from J; bases unmatched to any gene: 5. Germline CDR1 and CDR2: SNHLY and FYNNEI. There are 14 residues in the CDR3. CDR3 coding DNA: TGTGCCAGCAGTGATAGCGGGTCGGTAGATACGCAGTATTTT. The encoded protein is CASSDSGSVDTQYF. The full variable domain, with the rest looked up from reference TRBV2 and TRBJ2-3, is EPEVTQTPSHQVTQMGQEVILRCVPISNHLYFYWYRQILGQKVEFLVSFYNNEISEKSEIFDDQFSVERPDGSNFTLKIRSTKLEDSAMYFCASSDSGSVDTQYFGPGTRLTVL.

The rearrangement uses TRBV11-2 and TRBJ1-4; possible D gene TRBD1, 5 bases. The germline CDR1 and CDR2 sequences are SGHAT and FQNNGV. Trimming stripped 1 base from V and 8 bases from J, with 14 bases between. The CDR3 sequence is 15 residues long. The CDR3 DNA reads TGTGCCAGCAGCTTAGTAGCCTCCTGGGGGGAAAAACTGTTTTTT. Its translation: CASSLVASWGEKLFF. Variable domain in full (rest from reference TRBV11-2 and TRBJ1-4): EAGVAQSPRYKIIEKRQSVAFWCNPISGHATLYWYQQILGQGPKLLIQFQNNGVVDDSQLPKDRFSAERLKGVDSTLKIQPAKLEDSAVYLCASSLVASWGEKLFFGSGTQLSVL.

The V and J genes are TRBV20-1 and TRBJ2-1; no firm D call. V was clipped by 8 bases and J by 6 bases, with 11 bases between them. The CDR3 totals 11 residues. CDR1 and CDR2 from the germline V gene are DFQATT and SNEGSKA (reference sequence). The CDR3 sequence: CSLSSSNEQFF. In DNA, the CDR3 is TGCAGTCTCTCGAGTTCCAATGAGCAGTTCTTC.

The chain combines TRBV28 with TRBJ1-4; maybe TRBD1 (5 bases). Germline V gene lookup returns CDR1 MDHEN and CDR2 SYDVKM. There are 13 residues in the CDR3. V lost 10 bases and J 3 bases, leaving 12 bases between the germline ends. The CDR3 spells CATRGGANEKLFF. The DNA of the CDR3 is TGTGCCACTCGTGGGGGGGCTAATGAAAAACTGTTTTTT.

Only one count was recorded for this clone. The V call is TRBV29-1, the J call TRBJ2-3; TRBD2 agrees at 8 bases. Unmatched junction bases numbered 12, after V lost 4 bases and J lost 0 bases. CDR1 and CDR2 from the germline V gene are SQVTM and ANQGSEA. This CDR3 has 17 amino acids. CDR3 DNA sequence: TGCAGCGTTGGAGTTATCGGCGGGAGGACTAGCACAGATACGCAGTATTTT. This sequence encodes CSVGVIGGRTSTDTQYF.

The chain is built from TRBV18 and TRBJ2-2, with 10 bases identical to TRBD2. Germline V gene sequence: CDR1 KGHSH, CDR2 LQKENI. The CDR3 contains 14 residues. V was pared by 2 bases and J by 6 bases, with 0 bases of the junction left unmatched. The CDR3 reads CASSPGTSAGELFF. The CDR3 DNA reads as TGTGCCAGCTCACCAGGGACTAGCGCCGGGGAGCTGTTTTTT.

This chain links TRBV27 with TRBJ2-7; D is ambiguous. CDR1 and CDR2 (germline): MNHEY, SMNVEV (reference sequence). The CDR3 runs to 14 residues. V was clipped by 4 bases and J by 4 bases, with 14 bases between them. The CDR3 sequence is CASSSAQNMYEQYF. The CDR3 region has the DNA TGTGCCAGCAGTTCAGCGCAAAATATGTACGAGCAGTACTTC.

A single count supports this clone. This chain connects TRBV5-4 to TRBJ1-1; D gene unclear. Trimming removed 10 bases at V and 1 base at J, with 14 bases between. This CDR3 comprises 13 residues. Germline V lookup: CDR1 SGHNT, CDR2 YYREEE (reference sequence). The CDR3 here is CASTRFSNTEAFF. DNA for the CDR3: TGTGCCTCTACCCGGTTCTCGAACACTGAAGCTTTCTTT. Together with reference TRBV5-4 and TRBJ1-1, the CDR3 gives the full variable domain: ETGVTQSPTHLIKTRGQQVTLRCSSQSGHNTVSWYQQALGQGPQFIFQYYREEENGRGNFPPRFSGLQFPNYSSELNVNALELDDSALYLCASTRFSNTEAFFGQGTRLTVV.

A single count supports this clone. The chain employs TRBV6-5 and TRBJ2-7; 8 nucleotides agree with TRBD1. There are 13 residues in the CDR3. The V segment lost 6 bases and the J segment 5 bases; nucleotides outside the gene matches: 6. Germline CDR1 reads MNHEY; CDR2 reads SVGAGI. CDR3 nucleotides: TGTGCCAGCAGCGGACAGGGTGGGAACGAGCAGTACTTC. This gives the protein CASSGQGGNEQYF.

This chain links TRBV5-1 with TRBJ2-2; the D call may be TRBD1 or TRBD2 (5 bases each). The V end lost 0 bases, the J end lost 4 bases, and 13 bases lay between the germline ends. This CDR3 spans 16 amino acids. Germline V gene data show CDR1 as SGHRS and CDR2 as YFSETQ. The CDR3 loop reads CASSLVGWGTTGELFF. The CDR3 region has the DNA TGCGCCAGCAGCTTGGTAGGCTGGGGGACCACCGGGGAGCTGTTTTTT. Complete variable domain (other parts from reference TRBV5-1 and TRBJ2-2): KAGVTQTPRYLIKTRGQQVTLSCSPISGHRSVSWYQQTPGQGLQFLFEYFSETQRNKGNFPGRFSGRQFSNSRSEMNVSTLELGDSALYLCASSLVGWGTTGELFFGEGSRLTVL.

CDR3 in DNA: TGCGCCAGCAGCTTACTAGCGGGGGCCTCCTACGAGCAGTACTTC. Protein: CASSLLAGASYEQYF. The chain combines TRBV5-1 with TRBJ2-7, with TRBD2 identical over 11 bases. V lost 2 bases, J lost 0 bases, and 1 base stayed unmatched. In germline, CDR1 is SGHRS, CDR2 YFSETQ. CDR3 length: 15 amino acids.

In the case of this clone: The CDR3 carries no conserved terminal phenylalanine or tryptophan, so it likely arises from a read error. No DNA is shown, since the ends of the CDR3 on it are uncertain; the CDR3 is the one TCRdb lists. The chain employs TRBV11-3 and TRBJ2-7; TRBD1 is taken as the D call from the table, unchecked against the DNA. With termini counted, the CDR3 has 9 amino acids. From germline, CDR1 is SGHNT and CDR2 YENEEA. The CDR3: CASSSQTGS.

J is TRBJ1-2 and V is TRBV25-1, with 8 bases identical to TRBD1. Per germline, CDR1 MGHDK and CDR2 SYGVNS. The CDR3 runs 14 residues. J lost 3 bases, V lost 5 bases, and 5 bases had no gene match. The CDR3 sequence is CASSWTGRDYGYTF. In DNA, the CDR3 is TGTGCCAGCAGTTGGACAGGGAGGGACTATGGCTACACCTTC.

This clone was recorded once. The chain is built from TRBV11-2 and TRBJ2-3; no firm D call. This CDR3 spans 15 amino acids. Trimming cost V 7 bases and J 1 base, with 15 bases left between them. Germline V gene lookup returns CDR1 SGHAT and CDR2 FQNNGV. The CDR3, as DNA: TGTGCCAGCAACCTATGGGAACGCCGCACAGATACGCAGTATTTT. Translating gives CASNLWERRTDTQYF.

The genes are TRBV9 and TRBJ1-6; D gene ambiguous. Trimming cost V 0 bases and J 10 bases, with 11 bases left between them. The CDR3 runs to 14 residues. In germline, CDR1 is SGDLS, CDR2 YYNGEE. The CDR3 spells CASSVGAQFSPLHF. DNA for the CDR3: TGTGCCAGCAGCGTAGGCGCGCAGTTCTCACCCCTCCACTTT. Using reference TRBV9 and TRBJ1-6 for the parts outside the CDR3, the full variable domain is DSGVTQTPKHLITATGQRVTLRCSPRSGDLSVYWYQQSLDQGLQFLIQYYNGEERAKGNILERFSAQQFPDLHSELNLSSLELGDSALYFCASSVGAQFSPLHFGNGTRLTVT.

V gene TRBV5-1 combines with J gene TRBJ2-7, with D maybe TRBD1 (6 bases). The V gene lost 4 bases and the J gene lost 1 base, with 12 bases spanning the gap. The V gene's germline CDR1 is SGHRS and CDR2 YFSETQ. The CDR3 contains 14 residues. The CDR3 is CASSLQTGSYEQYF. CDR3 nucleotide sequence: TGCGCCAGCAGCCTCCAGACAGGTTCCTACGAGCAGTACTTC.

The chain recombines TRBV18 with TRBJ2-1, with 9 bases identical to TRBD2. CDR1 and CDR2 from the germline V gene are KGHSH and LQKENI. CDR3 length: 16 amino acids. The ends lost 3 bases at V and 6 bases at J; junction bases unmatched: 9. CDR3 residues: CASSPISGSLFNEQFF. For the CDR3, the DNA is TGTGCCAGCTCACCCATTAGCGGGAGCCTTTTCAATGAGCAGTTCTTC.

About this clone itself: The sample carries other DNA sequences with the same CDR3. V gene TRBV9 combines with J gene TRBJ2-3; no clear D. Germline CDR1 is SGDLS and CDR2 is YYNGEE. Trimming stripped 1 base from V and 2 bases from J, with 5 bases between. The CDR3 extends over 13 amino acids. CDR3 sequence: CASSVQITDTQYF. CDR3 bases: TGTGCCAGCAGCGTACAGATCACAGATACGCAGTATTTT.

The V call is TRBV4-2, the J call TRBJ2-1, with D unclear. V lost 0 bases and J 6 bases, leaving 0 bases between the germline ends. Germline CDR1 LGHNA, CDR2 YNFKEQ. The CDR3 extends over 11 amino acids. The CDR3 bases are TGTGCCAGCAGCCAAGACAATGAGCAGTTCTTC. Amino acids: CASSQDNEQFF.